This T cell receptor beta chain was sequenced for a study of shared clonotypes between healthy human individuals. Study summary: The cohort comprised a couple of women and a few men. Their ages spanned 18 to 49 years.

Each sorted subset replicate got 200 ng genomic DNA, 30,000 or so genomes. Only in-frame clones appear in the TCRdb table, and some are missing; sequencing was by immunoSEQ multiplex PCR. The table lists roughly 700,000 clones, 74% of them singletons. The germline CDR1 and CDR2 sequences are ENHRY and SYGVKD. The CDR3 is made up of 15 amino acids. Germline trimming cut 3 bases from V and 4 bases from J; bases unmatched to any gene: 6. Sequences were obtained from memory CD4+ T cells sorted from blood. As for subset: CD45RA-negative fraction. The chain joins TRBV10-3 to TRBJ2-7; TRBD2 agrees at 10 bases. The clonotype originates from a woman aged 25-40 years in good health. For the CDR3, the DNA is TGTGCCATCAGTGATTTAGCGGGAGGAGGGTACGAGCAGTACTTC. This encodes CAISDLAGGGYEQYF.